A single sample gave rise to the 3 T cell receptor beta chains below, sequenced in a study of blood T cell repertoires in COVID-19. TCRdb's copy holds only in-frame clones and misses some; the assay was immunoSEQ multiplex PCR. Of some 33,000 clones listed, almost 85% were seen once; the top ten hold 6.6%. The sequenced sample was peripheral blood. Source of these receptors: a man aged 55 to 70 with active COVID-19.

The rearrangement joins TRBV12-5 to TRBJ2-2; D is uncertain. Germline CDR1 and CDR2: LGHNT and FRNRAP. The ends were cut back, 6 bases at V and 3 bases at J, with 17 bases in the middle. The CDR3 length is 16 residues. The CDR3, as DNA: TGTGCTAGTGGGTTTGCCGGCGGAGACTACACCGGGGAGCTGTTTTTT. This codes for CASGFAGGDYTGELFF.

This chain connects TRBV6-2 or TRBV6-3 to TRBJ2-7, with 7 positions matching TRBD2. The V gene's germline CDR1 is MNHEY and CDR2 SVGEGT. V shed 2 bases, J shed 0 bases, and the junction held 13 bases outside the gene matches. The CDR3 is 18 amino acids. Here the CDR3 DNA reads TGTGCCAGCAGTTACAGTAGCGGGTCGGGAGGCCCCTCCTACGAGCAGTACTTC. This sequence encodes CASSYSSGSGGPSYEQYF.

The rearrangement links TRBV15 to TRBJ2-7; unclear D gene. The germline gives CDR1 LNHNV, CDR2 YYDKDF (reference sequence). The CDR3 loop spans 12 amino acids. Trimming removed 4 bases at V and 4 bases at J, with 8 bases between. The CDR3 loop is CATSTFFYEQYV. The CDR3 DNA is TGTGCCACCAGCACGTTTTTTTACGAGCAGTACGTC.